The clone carrying this T cell receptor (beta chain) showed up just a few times. The antigen is undetermined. The V gene lost 2 bases and the J gene lost 5 bases, with 12 bases spanning the gap. The germline V gene encodes CDR1 SQVTM and CDR2 ANQGSEA. The CDR3 has 14 residues. Reverse transcribing all isolated RNA meant expressed TCRB transcripts were sequenced. Only in-frame clones appear in the TCRdb table, and some are missing; sequencing was by immunoSEQ multiplex PCR. The top ten hold about 0.018% of the sample, which has about 360,000 clones, roughly 12% seen once. The data were obtained in a study of beta chain features in type 1 diabetes. Purity of each sorted population was above 95%. Findings of the study overall: The analysis here could not establish whether HLA type shapes TCRB rearrangement.

The sequenced sample consisted of naive CD4+ T cells from blood. The chain recombines TRBV29-1 with TRBJ2-2, with a tentative D call TRBD1 (5 bases). The sequence was collected from a man aged 18 to 30 in good health. As DNA, the CDR3 is TGCAGCGTTGAAAAGACAGCCGGAACCGGGGAGCTGTTTTTT. This gives the protein CSVEKTAGTGELFF.